These 12 T cell receptor beta chains were all obtained from the same sample, sequenced in a study of glioma-infiltrating T cells after dendritic cell vaccination. Time point of the sample: after dendritic cell vaccination, including at tumor progression/relapse. Produced via immunoSEQ multiplex PCR; TCRdb's table is partial and in-frame only. The sample shows 100,000 or so clones, over 80% of them seen only once. This specimen was blood, taken after dendritic cell vaccination. The origin of the receptors is a human donor with glioblastoma.

The chain links TRBV6-1 to TRBJ2-7; the match to TRBD2 covers 10 bases. This CDR3 is 15 amino acids long. The V segment lost 6 bases and the J segment 4 bases; nucleotides outside the gene matches: 9. Germline V CDR1 and CDR2: MNHNS, SASEGT. The CDR3 DNA reads TGTGCCAGCAGCCGCCCTAGCGGGAGCAGGTACGAGCAGTACTTC. It yields the protein CASSRPSGSRYEQYF.

The genes are TRBV9 and TRBJ1-4, with TRBD1 identical over 8 bases. This CDR3 has 13 amino acids. Germline loops: CDR1 SGDLS, CDR2 YYNGEE. The V segment lost 2 bases and the J segment 10 bases; nucleotides outside the gene matches: 4. The CDR3 DNA follows: TGTGCCAGCAGCGTTACAGGGGGGGCAAAACTGTTTTTT. Translation: CASSVTGGAKLFF.

The rearrangement uses TRBV7-3 and TRBJ2-1; 9 bases fit TRBD1. V lost 1 base, J lost 6 bases, and 13 bases stayed unmatched. Germline CDR1 SGHTA, CDR2 FQGTGA. The CDR3 totals 18 residues. The CDR3 here is CASSLRWAPGQGSNEQFF. The DNA for the CDR3 is TGTGCCAGCAGCTTAAGATGGGCCCCGGGACAGGGCTCCAATGAGCAGTTCTTC.

The chain links TRBV5-1 to TRBJ2-1; TRBD2 agrees at 10 bases. Trimming took 2 bases from V and 8 from J; bases not matched to a gene: 7. This CDR3 comprises 15 residues. The germline CDR1 and CDR2 sequences are SGHRS and YFSETQ. CDR3 sequence (DNA): TGCGCCAGCAGCTTAAGCGGGAGGGCCGTTGATGAGCAGTTCTTC. The encoded protein is CASSLSGRAVDEQFF. Full variable domain (outside the CDR3, taken from reference TRBV5-1 and TRBJ2-1): KAGVTQTPRYLIKTRGQQVTLSCSPISGHRSVSWYQQTPGQGLQFLFEYFSETQRNKGNFPGRFSGRQFSNSRSEMNVSTLELGDSALYLCASSLSGRAVDEQFFGPGTRLTVL.

J is TRBJ1-3 and V is TRBV28; D remains ambiguous. Trimming removed 3 bases at V and 1 base at J, with 13 bases between. Germline V gene sequence: CDR1 MDHEN, CDR2 SYDVKM. The CDR3 spans 16 residues. The CDR3 nucleotides read TGTGCCAGCAGTTTTGAGCTAGGCCGATCTGGAAACACCATATATTTT. Residues: CASSFELGRSGNTIYF.

The V and J genes are TRBV5-1 and TRBJ2-5; 8 bases are a match to TRBD2. The trim removed 9 bases at V and 3 bases at J, leaving 10 bases unmatched. Germline V gene data show CDR1 as SGHRS and CDR2 as YFSETQ. CDR3 length equals 14 residues. CDR3 nucleotide sequence: TGCGCCACCAAAGGACTAGCCCCCGAAGAGACCCAGTACTTC. It specifies CATKGLAPEETQYF.

CDR3 in amino acids: CASSGTQLRQGATGELFF. The CDR3 DNA follows: TGTGCCAGCAGCGGTACTCAGTTGAGACAGGGTGCGACCGGGGAGCTGTTTTTT. The rearrangement uses TRBV5-6 and TRBJ2-2; 7 bases match TRBD1. The CDR3 is 18 amino acids. Germline CDR1 reads SGHDT; CDR2 reads YYEEEE. V was clipped by 4 bases and J by 5 bases; unmatched bases: 17. The entire variable domain, with the rest obtained from reference TRBV5-6 and TRBJ2-2, is as follows: DAGVTQSPTHLIKTRGQQVTLRCSPKSGHDTVSWYQQALGQGPQFIFQYYEEEERQRGNFPDRFSGHQFPNYSSELNVNALLLGDSALYLCASSGTQLRQGATGELFFGEGSRLTVL.

The genes are TRBV29-1 and TRBJ2-7, with 7 positions matching TRBD1. The length of the CDR3 is 14 residues. Germline V CDR1 and CDR2: SQVTM, ANQGSEA. V trimming: 2 bases; J trimming: 5 bases; junction bases outside the gene matches: 9. CDR3 residues: CSVEPTGFKDEQYF. In DNA, the CDR3 is TGCAGCGTTGAACCGACAGGGTTTAAAGACGAGCAGTACTTC.

The chain has TRBV6-6 and TRBJ2-7; 7 bases map to TRBD2. Germline V gives CDR1 MNHNY, CDR2 SVGAGI (reference sequence). V trimming: 4 bases; J trimming: 5 bases; junction bases outside the gene matches: 8. There are 14 residues in the CDR3. CDR3 sequence: CASSFAGTTNEQYF. The CDR3, as DNA: TGTGCCAGCAGTTTCGCCGGGACTACCAACGAGCAGTACTTC.

The chain carries TRBV5-1 and TRBJ1-1; no definite D call. Germline loops: CDR1 SGHRS, CDR2 YFSETQ. Trimming cost V 4 bases and J 8 bases, with 12 bases left between them. This CDR3 is 12 amino acids long. The CDR3 loop reads CASSGRPEEAFF. CDR3 DNA sequence: TGCGCCAGCAGCGGGAGGCCGGAGGAAGCTTTCTTT.

V and J are TRBV5-1 and TRBJ1-4; TRBD1 matches 9 bases. Per germline, CDR1 SGHRS and CDR2 YFSETQ. This CDR3 has 16 amino acids. V dropped 0 bases and J dropped 2; count of bases not matched to a gene: 2. CDR3 coding DNA: TGCGCCAGCAGCTTGGGGGGACAGGGTACTAATGAAAAACTGTTTTTT. Protein sequence: CASSLGGQGTNEKLFF.

The rearrangement uses TRBV21-1 and TRBJ1-2; the table assigns TRBD1, which was not confirmed against the DNA. TRBV21-1 is labeled a pseudogene. This CDR3 is 13 amino acids long. The CDR3 coding sequence is TGTGCCAGCAGCAAGCAGGTCCTCTATGGCTACACCTTC. This codes for CASSKQVLYGYTF.